These 32 T cell receptor beta chains share one sample of origin, sequenced in a study of cytomegalovirus exposure and HLA in healthy donors. The study ran its PCR with 60 Vbeta and 13 Jbeta primers. Measured with immunoSEQ multiplex PCR; TCRdb has only the in-frame clones, and not every one. The data contain under 55,000 clones, about 73% of them singletons. The sequenced material came from PBMCs. These receptors were taken from a man aged 18 to 29 in good health and CMV-seronegative.

The V and J genes are TRBV4-1 and TRBJ1-1; D is unresolved. V gave up 0 bases and J gave up 6 bases, with 11 bases separating them. The CDR3 runs to 14 residues. Germline CDR1 reads MGHRA; CDR2 reads YSYEKL. This chain's CDR3 is CASSQDPAGSEAFF. CDR3 DNA: TGCGCCAGCAGCCAAGATCCGGCGGGATCTGAAGCTTTCTTT.

The V gene is TRBV11-2, the J gene TRBJ2-7; no clear D. This CDR3 has 14 amino acids. Germline assignment: CDR1 SGHAT and CDR2 FQNNGV. V was pared by 3 bases and J by 2 bases, with 11 bases between. Here the CDR3 reads CASSFLLSPYEQYF. The CDR3 DNA reads as TGTGCCAGCAGCTTTCTCCTTTCCCCCTACGAGCAGTACTTC.

This clone was detected a few times. V and J are TRBV5-4 and TRBJ2-5; 14 bases are shared with TRBD2. Germline values: CDR1 SGHNT, CDR2 YYREEE (reference sequence). With 1 base clipped from V and 4 bases from J, the junction kept 3 bases outside the gene matches. There are 16 residues in the CDR3. In nucleotides, the CDR3 is TGTGCCAGCAGCTTGATGACTAGCGGGAGGGGAGAGACCCAGTACTTC. Protein product: CASSLMTSGRGETQYF.

The chain combines TRBV7-8 with TRBJ1-1, with 8 bases identical to TRBD1. V shed 4 bases, J shed 7 bases, and the junction held 8 bases outside the gene matches. Germline CDR1 is SGHVS and CDR2 is FQNEAQ. This CDR3 has 14 amino acids. In DNA, the CDR3 is TGTGCCAGCAGCTCGACAGGGGCTCGGAGTGAAGCTTTCTTT. The encoded protein is CASSSTGARSEAFF. Complete variable domain (other parts from reference TRBV7-8 and TRBJ1-1): GAGVSQSPRYKVAKRGQDVALRCDPISGHVSLFWYQQALGQGPEFLTYFQNEAQLDKSGLPSDRFFAERPEGSVSTLKIQRTQQEDSAVYLCASSSTGARSEAFFGQGTRLTVV.

The rearrangement links TRBV5-1 to TRBJ2-2, with TRBD2 identical over 9 bases. The germline CDR1 and CDR2 sequences are SGHRS and YFSETQ. V shed 4 bases, J shed 5 bases, and the junction held 9 bases outside the gene matches. The CDR3 contains 16 residues. This chain's CDR3 is CASSPIAGVVTGELFF. The CDR3 DNA reads as TGCGCCAGCAGCCCCATAGCGGGAGTGGTGACCGGGGAGCTGTTTTTT.

J is TRBJ1-1 and V is TRBV18; no definite D call. The CDR3 contains 15 residues. V lost 5 bases, J lost 1 base, and 14 bases lay in between. CDR1 and CDR2 (germline): KGHSH, LQKENI. CDR3 residues: CASSSIGLANTEAFF. As DNA, the CDR3 is TGTGCCAGCTCAAGCATCGGACTCGCGAACACTGAAGCTTTCTTT.

This clone showed up just once. The DNA of the CDR3 is TGTGCCAGCAGCACGGGACTAGACTCCTACAATGAGCAGTTCTTC. Its translation: CASSTGLDSYNEQFF. The chain is built from TRBV5-4 and TRBJ2-1, with 8 bases fitting TRBD2. This CDR3 has 15 amino acids. The V and J ends lost 4 bases and 0 bases, in that order; junction bases with no gene match: 3. Germline V CDR1 and CDR2: SGHNT, YYREEE (reference sequence).

The chain combines TRBV28 with TRBJ2-5; 7 positions match TRBD2. Trimming took 2 bases from V and 1 from J; bases not matched to a gene: 1. Germline V gene data show CDR1 as MDHEN and CDR2 as SYDVKM. This CDR3 is 14 amino acids long. The CDR3: CASSLLAAQETQYF. The CDR3 DNA reads as TGTGCCAGCAGTTTACTAGCGGCCCAAGAGACCCAGTACTTC.

The V and J genes are TRBV4-1 and TRBJ2-7, with a tentative D call TRBD2 (6 bases). Trimming pared 2 bases from V and 4 bases from J, leaving 15 bases between. Germline-derived CDR1 and CDR2 are MGHRA and YSYEKL. The CDR3 has 15 amino acids. The chain's CDR3 is CASSQFGTPNYEQYF. CDR3 nucleotides: TGCGCCAGCAGCCAATTTGGGACTCCCAATTACGAGCAGTACTTC.

J is TRBJ2-7 and V is TRBV27; 10 nucleotides line up with TRBD1. The CDR3 sequence is 13 residues long. Germline V gene data show CDR1 as MNHEY and CDR2 as SMNVEV (reference sequence). The trim removed 10 bases at V and 9 bases at J, leaving 12 bases unmatched. The CDR3 region has the DNA TGTGCCACCAAGAGGGGACAGGGGCCGACGCAGTACTTC. It yields the protein CATKRGQGPTQYF.

The rearrangement joins TRBV19 to TRBJ2-7; 11 bases line up with TRBD2. CDR3 length equals 15 residues. The trim removed 5 bases at V and 3 bases at J, leaving 6 bases unmatched. Germline V CDR1 and CDR2: LNHDA, SQIVND (reference sequence). CDR3 residues: CASSQLAGAGYEQYF. The CDR3 nucleotides are TGTGCCAGTAGTCAACTAGCGGGAGCCGGCTACGAGCAGTACTTC.

This clone was seen more than once but under ten times. The chain links TRBV19 to TRBJ2-5; 7 bases fit TRBD1. V was pared by 4 bases and J by 2 bases, with 4 bases of the junction left unmatched. Germline CDR1 is LNHDA and CDR2 is SQIVND (reference sequence). The CDR3 extends over 14 amino acids. The CDR3 protein is CASSTTGQQETQYF. The CDR3 DNA sequence: TGTGCCAGTAGTACGACAGGGCAACAAGAGACCCAGTACTTC.

V and J are TRBV6-4 and TRBJ1-2, with TRBD1 matching over 10 bases. This CDR3 is 13 amino acids long. From germline, CDR1 is MRHNA and CDR2 SNTAGT. V was clipped by 6 bases and J by 5 bases; unmatched bases: 3. The CDR3 is CASSAGQGYGYTF. For the CDR3, the DNA is TGTGCCAGCAGCGCGGGACAGGGGTATGGCTACACCTTC.

This sequence joins TRBV10-3 and TRBJ2-2; 8 bases are shared with TRBD1. The CDR3 has 14 amino acids. With 8 bases clipped from V and 3 bases from J, the junction kept 5 bases outside the gene matches. Germline-derived CDR1 and CDR2 are ENHRY and SYGVKD. CDR3 residues: CAIGDRTDTGELFF. DNA for the CDR3: TGTGCCATCGGGGACAGGACGGACACCGGGGAGCTGTTTTTT.

The chain carries TRBV6-5 and TRBJ1-1; TRBD1 might be the D (6 bases). The V gene lost 2 bases and the J gene lost 0 bases, with 7 bases spanning the gap. There are 14 residues in the CDR3. CDR1 and CDR2 (germline): MNHEY, SVGAGI. CDR3 DNA sequence: TGTGCCAGCAGTTACGGACAGATGAACACTGAAGCTTTCTTT. It yields the protein CASSYGQMNTEAFF.

This clone has more than one count but fewer than ten. The chain uses TRBV19 and TRBJ1-5, with D uncertain. V lost 1 base and J 3 bases, leaving 4 bases between the germline ends. The CDR3 length is 13 residues. CDR1 and CDR2 (germline): LNHDA, SQIVND (reference sequence). The DNA of the CDR3 is TGTGCCAGTAGTATAGCGGTCAATCAGCCCCAGCATTTT. Its protein product is CASSIAVNQPQHF.

The chain uses TRBV25-1 and TRBJ2-1; TRBD2 agrees at 7 bases. CDR1 and CDR2 (germline): MGHDK, SYGVNS. The CDR3 extends over 15 amino acids. The ends lost 3 bases at V and 2 bases at J; junction bases unmatched: 4. CDR3 nucleotides: TGTGCCAGCAGTGATGCGGGAGCAACCTACAATGAGCAGTTCTTC. Translation: CASSDAGATYNEQFF.

The CDR3 here is CASSLGGQGTNEQFF. In nucleotides, the CDR3 is TGTGCCAGCAGCTTAGGGGGACAGGGCACGAATGAGCAGTTCTTC. The chain is built from TRBV7-6 and TRBJ2-1, with 9 bases that match TRBD1. The CDR3 consists of 15 residues. The germline V gene has CDR1 SGHVS and CDR2 FNYEAQ. V lost 1 base and J lost 7; bases outside the gene matches: 5.

This clone has just a few counts. The chain joins TRBV5-4 to TRBJ1-5; D unresolved. The CDR3 runs 14 residues. V lost 0 bases, J lost 6 bases, and 10 bases lay in between. The germline V gene encodes CDR1 SGHNT and CDR2 YYREEE (reference sequence). CDR3 protein: CASSLGGGLQPQHF. The CDR3, as DNA: TGTGCCAGCAGCTTGGGCGGCGGTCTTCAGCCCCAGCATTTT. The full variable domain, rest sourced from reference TRBV5-4 and TRBJ1-5, is ETGVTQSPTHLIKTRGQQVTLRCSSQSGHNTVSWYQQALGQGPQFIFQYYREEENGRGNFPPRFSGLQFPNYSSELNVNALELDDSALYLCASSLGGGLQPQHFGDGTRLSIL.

The gene calls are TRBV7-2 and TRBJ2-7; 7 bases fit TRBD1. CDR1 is SGHTA, CDR2 FQGNSA, per germline. The V and J ends lost 1 base and 5 bases, in that order; junction bases with no gene match: 8. CDR3 length equals 15 residues. DNA of the CDR3: TGTGCCAGCAGCTTAGAGAGGGGGCGAGGCGACGAGCAGTACTTC. Protein: CASSLERGRGDEQYF.

This clone was counted only a few times. The chain couples TRBV5-6 to TRBJ2-6; D gene unclear. This CDR3 has 14 residues. Trimming removed 1 base from V and 2 bases from J, with 4 bases in between. Looked up from germline, CDR1 is SGHDT and CDR2 is YYEEEE. DNA of the CDR3: TGTGCCAGCAGCTTGCGTACTGGGGCCAACGTCCTGACTTTC. This encodes CASSLRTGANVLTF.

The chain uses TRBV10-3 and TRBJ2-2; 12 nucleotides match TRBD2. J was trimmed by 6 bases and V by 2 bases; bases with no gene match: 1. CDR1 is ENHRY, CDR2 SYGVKD, per germline. This CDR3 region has 15 residues. The CDR3 reads CAISEGLAGSGELFF. In DNA, the CDR3 is TGTGCCATCAGTGAGGGACTAGCGGGATCCGGGGAGCTGTTTTTT.

This clone showed up just a few times. The rearrangement joins TRBV11-2 to TRBJ2-1; D is possibly TRBD2 (6 bases). Trimming took off 5 bases at V and 2 bases at J, with 16 bases between the two ends. This CDR3 comprises 16 residues. From germline, CDR1 is SGHAT and CDR2 FQNNGV. The CDR3, as DNA: TGTGCCAGCAGCACAAGGCGGGACCCAGCCTACAATGAGCAGTTCTTC. Amino acids: CASSTRRDPAYNEQFF.

The chain recombines TRBV5-1 with TRBJ1-2; the D is unclear. The CDR3 consists of 12 residues. Germline V CDR1 and CDR2: SGHRS, YFSETQ. The V and J ends lost 0 bases and 8 bases respectively, with 8 bases between them. CDR3 sequence reads: CASSLAWEGYTF. The CDR3 DNA follows: TGCGCCAGCAGCTTGGCCTGGGAGGGCTACACCTTC.

This clone appeared once. V and J are TRBV10-3 and TRBJ2-3; no reliable D call. V was shortened by 10 bases and J by 5 bases, with 10 bases between the two germline ends. The CDR3 covers 11 residues. Germline V gene data show CDR1 as ENHRY and CDR2 as SYGVKD. The CDR3 nucleotides read TGTGCCACATCCATAGAAGATACGCAGTATTTT. This codes for CATSIEDTQYF.

The chain combines TRBV5-4 with TRBJ2-1; D is perhaps TRBD2 (6 bases). The CDR3 contains 13 residues. Germline V gene sequence: CDR1 SGHNT, CDR2 YYREEE (reference sequence). The V end was cut by 7 bases, the J end by 7 bases, with 15 bases between. The CDR3 is CASLQSGENEQFF. CDR3 nucleotides: TGTGCCAGCCTCCAGTCGGGGGAAAATGAGCAGTTCTTC.

This rearrangement joins TRBV5-6 to TRBJ1-1; D is unresolved. Trimming removed 5 bases at V and 5 bases at J, with 13 bases between. CDR3 length: 13 amino acids. Per germline, CDR1 SGHDT and CDR2 YYEEEE. The CDR3 DNA reads as TGTGCCAGCAGAACGGGGATAGGGACTGAAGCTTTCTTT. Translated: CASRTGIGTEAFF. Variable domain in full (rest from reference TRBV5-6 and TRBJ1-1): DAGVTQSPTHLIKTRGQQVTLRCSPKSGHDTVSWYQQALGQGPQFIFQYYEEEERQRGNFPDRFSGHQFPNYSSELNVNALLLGDSALYLCASRTGIGTEAFFGQGTRLTVV.

This clone was recorded a few times. The chain employs TRBV5-4 and TRBJ2-2; 11 bases map to TRBD1. Germline CDR1 and CDR2: SGHNT and YYREEE (reference sequence). With V trimmed by 4 bases and J by 3 bases, 2 bases remained unmatched. The CDR3 runs to 15 residues. The CDR3, as DNA: TGTGCCAGCAGCCGGGGACAGGGGGACACCGGGGAGCTGTTTTTT. Its protein product is CASSRGQGDTGELFF.

The gene calls are TRBV15 and TRBJ1-1; no definite D call. The V end lost 4 bases, the J end lost 4 bases, and 7 bases lay between the germline ends. CDR3 length: 12 amino acids. Per the germline V gene, CDR1 is LNHNV and CDR2 is YYDKDF (reference sequence). The CDR3 DNA reads as TGTGCCACCAGCACGGTTGTCACTGAAGCTTTCTTT. This translates into CATSTVVTEAFF. The full variable domain, in which reference TRBV15 and TRBJ1-1 provide the parts outside the CDR3, is DAMVIQNPRYQVTQFGKPVTLSCSQTLNHNVMYWYQQKSSQAPKLLFHYYDKDFNNEADTPDNFQSRRPNTSFCFLDIRSPGLGDTAMYLCATSTVVTEAFFGQGTRLTVV.

Points on this clone: At one end the junction does not follow the germline gene, possibly because of a read error. V gene TRBV7-7 combines with J gene TRBJ1-1; D is possibly TRBD1 (5 bases). The CDR3 totals 13 residues. Germline CDR1 reads SSHAT; CDR2 reads FNYEAQ (reference sequence). The CDR3 sequence is CASSATENTEAFF. The CDR3 DNA reads TGTGCTAGCAGCGCGACAGAGAACACTGAAGCTTTCTTT.

This chain connects TRBV7-2 to TRBJ2-1, with 8 bases that match TRBD2. With V trimmed by 2 bases and J by 6 bases, 3 bases remained unmatched. Looked up from germline, CDR1 is SGHTA and CDR2 is FQGNSA. This CDR3 is built from 14 residues. The CDR3 nucleotides read TGTGCCAGCAGCTTACGGACTAGCTTCAATGAGCAGTTCTTC. Its protein product is CASSLRTSFNEQFF.

This chain joins TRBV9 and TRBJ2-3, with 7 bases lining up with TRBD2. From germline, CDR1 is SGDLS and CDR2 YYNGEE. Trimming removed 7 bases from V and 3 bases from J; junction bases left unmatched: 2. The CDR3 is 12 residues long. In DNA form, the CDR3 reads TGTGCCAGCTCGGGAGGAACAGATACGCAGTATTTT. The encoded protein is CASSGGTDTQYF.